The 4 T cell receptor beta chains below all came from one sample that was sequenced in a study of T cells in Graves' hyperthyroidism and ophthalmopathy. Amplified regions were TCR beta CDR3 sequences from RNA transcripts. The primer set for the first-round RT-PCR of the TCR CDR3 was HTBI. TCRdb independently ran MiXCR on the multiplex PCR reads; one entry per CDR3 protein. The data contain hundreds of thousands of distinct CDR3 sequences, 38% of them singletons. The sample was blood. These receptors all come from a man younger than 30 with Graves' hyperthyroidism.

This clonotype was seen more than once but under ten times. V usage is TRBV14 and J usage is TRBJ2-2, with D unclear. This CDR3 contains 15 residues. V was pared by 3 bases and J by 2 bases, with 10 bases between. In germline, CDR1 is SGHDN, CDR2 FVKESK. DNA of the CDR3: TGTGCCAGCAGCCATTACTTGGGAAACACCGGGGAGCTGTTTTTT. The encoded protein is CASSHYLGNTGELFF.

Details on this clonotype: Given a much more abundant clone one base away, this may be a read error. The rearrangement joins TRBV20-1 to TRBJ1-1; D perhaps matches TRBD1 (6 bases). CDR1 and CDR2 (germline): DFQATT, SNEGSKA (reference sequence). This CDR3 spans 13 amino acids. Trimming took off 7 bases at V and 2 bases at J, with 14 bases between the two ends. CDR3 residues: CSVVSGANTEAFF. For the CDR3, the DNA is TGCAGTGTAGTTTCAGGGGCAAACACTGAAGCTTTCTTT.

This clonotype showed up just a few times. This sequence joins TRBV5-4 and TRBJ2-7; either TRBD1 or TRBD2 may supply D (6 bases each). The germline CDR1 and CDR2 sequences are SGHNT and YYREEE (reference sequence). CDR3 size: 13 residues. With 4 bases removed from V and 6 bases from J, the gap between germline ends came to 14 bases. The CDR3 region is CASSQLQGGEQYF. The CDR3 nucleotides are TGTGCCAGCAGCCAATTACAGGGAGGCGAGCAGTACTTC.

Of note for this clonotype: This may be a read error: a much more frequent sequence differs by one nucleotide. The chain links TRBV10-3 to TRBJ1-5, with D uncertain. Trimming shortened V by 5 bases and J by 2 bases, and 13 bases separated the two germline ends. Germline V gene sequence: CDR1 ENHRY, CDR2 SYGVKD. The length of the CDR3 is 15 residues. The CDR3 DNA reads TGTGCCATCAGTTGGACGGGCTTTGGCAATCAGCCCCAGCATTTT. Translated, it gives CAISWTGFGNQPQHF.